Listed below are T cell receptor beta chains from one sample, sequenced in a study of T cells in Graves' hyperthyroidism and ophthalmopathy. TCRdb used MiXCR to reprocess the multiplex PCR reads, holding one entry per CDR3 protein. The table includes about 640,000 distinct CDR3 sequences, less than 25% detected once. The sample consisted of blood. The receptor set was obtained from a man between 25 and 39 years old with Graves' ophthalmopathy. CDR3s include the opening cysteine and the closing phenylalanine or tryptophan. The D gene is left open where the match is weak. Clone size is not always given. Where it is, it says once, few, many or a class for expanded clones.

D,J,size,V,DNA,CDR3
TRBD1,TRBJ1-1,NA,TRBV28,TGTGCCAGTAGTCGGACAGGGGCCGGGATGGACACTGAAGCTTTCTTT,CASSRTGAGMDTEAFF
TRBD2,TRBJ2-5,few,TRBV20-1,TGCAGTGCTAGGGCGGGAGGGGGAGAGACCCAGTACTTC,CSARAGGGETQYF
TRBD2,TRBJ2-7,NA,TRBV7-2,TGTGCCAGCAGCTTAGAGAGACTAGCGGGCCTCGGCGAGCAGTACTTC,CASSLERLAGLGEQYF
TRBD2,TRBJ2-7,many,TRBV7-9,TGTGCCAGCAGCTTTGGACTAGCGGGAGAGTCGTACGAGCAGTACTTC,CASSFGLAGESYEQYF
TRBD2,TRBJ2-3,NA,TRBV27,TGTGCCAGCAGTTCGGGGACTAGCGGGTTCAGCACAGATACGCAGTATTTT,CASSSGTSGFSTDTQYF
NA,TRBJ2-7,many,TRBV13,TGTGCCAGCAGCTCAGGACTATCCACCTACGAGCAGTACTTC,CASSSGLSTYEQYF
NA,TRBJ2-7,many,TRBV11-2,TGTGCCAGCAGCTCCACGACAGGACCCTCCTACGAGCAGTACTTC,CASSSTTGPSYEQYF
NA,TRBJ1-4,many,TRBV2,TGTGCCAGCACCATGGGACAAAGAAATGAAAAACTGTTTTTT,CASTMGQRNEKLFF
TRBD1,TRBJ2-5,NA,TRBV6-2/TRBV6-3,TGTGCCAGCAGTTACACACCAGACAGGGAAGAGACCCAGTACTTC,CASSYTPDREETQYF
TRBD2,TRBJ2-1,many,TRBV28,TGTGCCAGCAGCCCCCGGCTAGCGGGGGACAATGAGCAGTTCTTC,CASSPRLAGDNEQFF
TRBD1,TRBJ1-2,many,TRBV15,TGTGCCACCAGCAAGGACAGGGGATACTATGGCTACACCTTC,CATSKDRGYYGYTF
TRBD2,TRBJ2-1,NA,TRBV12-3/TRBV12-4,TGTGCCAGCAGTTTTCCTAGCGGTAAGGGTGAGCAGTTCTTC,CASSFPSGKGEQFF
NA,TRBJ2-2,many,TRBV11-2,TGTGCCAGCAGCCTAGGAGTGCGGAGGGTGGCCGGGGAGCTGTTTTTT,CASSLGVRRVAGELFF
TRBD2,TRBJ2-3,NA,TRBV7-9,TGTGCCAGCAGCTTAGGAAGCGGGAGGGATACGCAGTATTTT,CASSLGSGRDTQYF
TRBD1,TRBJ1-1,NA,TRBV20-1,TGCAGTGCGAAAAGGACAGGGAACACTGAAGCTTTCTTT,CSAKRTGNTEAFF
TRBD2,TRBJ2-2,NA,TRBV7-9,TGTGCCAGCAGCCCAGCGGGAGGGCCGAACACCGGGGAGCTGTTTTTT,CASSPAGGPNTGELFF
NA,TRBJ2-3,few,TRBV19,TGTGCCAGTAGTAGGGACCCGACCTTCACAGATACGCAGTATTTT,CASSRDPTFTDTQYF
NA,TRBJ2-2,NA,TRBV5-1,TGCGCCAGCAGCCCCCGGCGACGGAACACCGGGGAGCTGTTTTTT,CASSPRRRNTGELFF
TRBD1,TRBJ1-2,NA,TRBV20-1,TGCAGTGCCCGGAGGACAGGGGATAACTATGGCTACACCTTC,CSARRTGDNYGYTF
TRBD2,TRBJ2-1,few,TRBV4-1,TGCGCCAGCAGCCAAGAAAGGATCGGCGGGAGAAATGAGCAGTTCTTC,CASSQERIGGRNEQFF
NA,TRBJ2-6,NA,TRBV20-1,TGCAGTGCTAGTAGGGGGGAGACTGGGGCCAACGTCCTGACTTTC,CSASRGETGANVLTF
NA,TRBJ1-2,few,TRBV20-1,TGCAGTGCTAGAGGGGATCTCAGTCGTGGCGGCTACACCTTC,CSARGDLSRGGYTF
NA,TRBJ2-1,NA,TRBV9,TGTGCCAGCAGCGTAGCAGAAGGACTCTACAATGAGCAGTTCTTC,CASSVAEGLYNEQFF
TRBD2,TRBJ2-5,NA,TRBV5-1,TGCGCCAGCAGCTTGGAGCTAGCGGGACTCGAGACCCAGTACTTC,CASSLELAGLETQYF
TRBD2,TRBJ2-3,NA,TRBV13,TGTGCCAGCAGCCCCCGAATAGCGGGAGATACGCAGTATTTT,CASSPRIAGDTQYF
TRBD2,TRBJ2-1,many,TRBV5-1,TGCGCCAGCAGCTTGGCAGAGGCGGGGGGCTACAATGAGCAGTTCTTC,CASSLAEAGGYNEQFF
TRBD1,TRBJ2-2,NA,TRBV29-1,TGCAGCGTACCGGACAGGGTGAACACCGGGGAGCTGTTTTTT,CSVPDRVNTGELFF
NA,TRBJ2-7,NA,TRBV29-1,TGCAGCGTTGTAGGGAACGAGCAGTACTTC,CSVVGNEQYF
NA,TRBJ2-7,NA,TRBV10-3,TGTGCCATCTCTTGGACCAGGTCTTACGAGCAGTACTTC,CAISWTRSYEQYF
NA,TRBJ1-1,few,TRBV18,TGTGCCAGCTCACCACGACAGACCCGAGGGAACACTGAAGCTTTCTTT,CASSPRQTRGNTEAFF
NA,TRBJ1-1,few,TRBV5-5,TGTGCCAGCAGCTCAGCGGGGATCGACACTGAAGCTTTCTTT,CASSSAGIDTEAFF
NA,TRBJ1-5,few,TRBV4-1,TGCGCCAGCAGCCAAGTGGCCTATCTCTCGGATCAGCCCCAGCATTTT,CASSQVAYLSDQPQHF
TRBD2,TRBJ2-3,few,TRBV18,TGTGCCAGCTCACCACAGGCACTAGCGGGAGAAGATACGCAGTATTTT,CASSPQALAGEDTQYF
NA,TRBJ1-2,NA,TRBV4-1,TGCGCCAGTCAAAGCCAGAGGCACTATGGCTACACCTTC,CASQSQRHYGYTF
TRBD2,TRBJ2-1,many,TRBV30,TGTGCCTGGAGTGTAAGTAGCGGGAGGAGCGAGCAGTTCTTC,CAWSVSSGRSEQFF
TRBD2,TRBJ2-1,many,TRBV12-3/TRBV12-4,TGTGCCAGCAGTCCTGGGGGTTCTAGCGGGAGAATACAGGAGCAGTTCTTC,CASSPGGSSGRIQEQFF
TRBD1,TRBJ2-4,NA,TRBV12-3/TRBV12-4,TGTGCCAGCAGACAGGGACAGATGGACATTCAGTACTTC,CASRQGQMDIQYF
TRBD1,TRBJ1-4,few,TRBV11-3,TGCGCCAGAAACAGGGGTGAAAAACTGTTTTTT,CARNRGEKLFF
TRBD2,TRBJ2-5,NA,TRBV11-2,TGTGCCAGCAGCCCAGGGACTAGCGTACAAGAGACCCAGTACTTC,CASSPGTSVQETQYF
NA,TRBJ2-4,NA,TRBV6-2/TRBV6-3,TGTGCCAGCAGTTCCGCCGGTCGCGTTCAGTACTTC,CASSSAGRVQYF
TRBD1,TRBJ2-7,NA,TRBV29-1,TGCAGCGTCGGGACAGGGCCCCCCTACGAGCAGTACTTC,CSVGTGPPYEQYF
TRBD2,TRBJ2-3,NA,TRBV6-1,TGTGCCAGCAGGCTCGGGGGGGCCCCAGATACGCAGTATTTT,CASRLGGAPDTQYF
TRBD2,TRBJ2-2,few,TRBV7-9,TGTGCCAGCAGCTTAGTTCCGCGGGAGACCGGGGAGCTGTTTTTT,CASSLVPRETGELFF
TRBD2,TRBJ2-1,NA,TRBV27,TGTGCCAGCAGATCATTAGCGGGGTATTACAATGAGCAGTTCTTC,CASRSLAGYYNEQFF
NA,TRBJ2-6,NA,TRBV6-1,TGTGCCAGCAGTTGGGACCGCGACTCTGGGGCCAACGTCCTGACTTTC,CASSWDRDSGANVLTF
TRBD1,TRBJ2-1,NA,TRBV12-5,TGTGCTAGTGGTTTGGCCGGGACAGGGGACCACAATGAGCAGTTCTTC,CASGLAGTGDHNEQFF
TRBD2,TRBJ2-3,many,TRBV24-1,TGTGCCACCAGTGATCCAAGCGGGAGTAAAGATACGCAGTATTTT,CATSDPSGSKDTQYF
TRBD2,TRBJ2-1,NA,TRBV4-1,TGCGCCAGCAGCCAATTCCTCACGACTAGCGGGAGGTTCTTGAGCTCCTACAATGAGCAGTTCTTC,CASSQFLTTSGRFLSSYNEQFF
TRBD2,TRBJ2-3,few,TRBV9,TGTGCCAGCAGCGTCGGCGGGAGAGTGGATACGCAGTATTTT,CASSVGGRVDTQYF
NA,TRBJ1-4,NA,TRBV5-1,TGCGCCAGCAGTTCTGTGCCTAATGAAAAACTGTTTTTT,CASSSVPNEKLFF
TRBD2,TRBJ2-1,few,TRBV6-1,TGTGCCAGGGTCCGACTAGCGCCAGACAATGAGCAGTTCTTC,CARVRLAPDNEQFF
NA,TRBJ1-6,NA,TRBV6-2/TRBV6-3,TGTGCCAGCAGCTTGATCGATTCACCCCTCCACTTT,CASSLIDSPLHF
TRBD1,TRBJ2-4,many,TRBV11-2,TGTGCCAGCAGGCAACCAGGGGGCGGTGCCAAAAACATTCAGTACTTC,CASRQPGGGAKNIQYF
NA,TRBJ2-1,few,TRBV5-5,TGTGCCAGCAGCCCCGAGCATGGGGGTTACAATGAGCAGTTCTTC,CASSPEHGGYNEQFF
NA,TRBJ2-5,NA,TRBV2,TGTGCCAGCAGTGAAGCAAGTACAGGCGGTGGAGAGACCCAGTACTTC,CASSEASTGGGETQYF
NA,TRBJ1-2,many,TRBV30,TGTGCCTGGAGTCTCGGGGCTGGCTACACCTTC,CAWSLGAGYTF
NA,TRBJ1-1,NA,TRBV10-3,TGTGCCATCCGTCCTGGACAGCCGAACACTGAAGCTTTCTTT,CAIRPGQPNTEAFF
NA,TRBJ1-3,few,TRBV3-1,TGTGCCAGCAGCCACCTAAGGGCCCTCTCTGGAAACACCATATATTTT,CASSHLRALSGNTIYF